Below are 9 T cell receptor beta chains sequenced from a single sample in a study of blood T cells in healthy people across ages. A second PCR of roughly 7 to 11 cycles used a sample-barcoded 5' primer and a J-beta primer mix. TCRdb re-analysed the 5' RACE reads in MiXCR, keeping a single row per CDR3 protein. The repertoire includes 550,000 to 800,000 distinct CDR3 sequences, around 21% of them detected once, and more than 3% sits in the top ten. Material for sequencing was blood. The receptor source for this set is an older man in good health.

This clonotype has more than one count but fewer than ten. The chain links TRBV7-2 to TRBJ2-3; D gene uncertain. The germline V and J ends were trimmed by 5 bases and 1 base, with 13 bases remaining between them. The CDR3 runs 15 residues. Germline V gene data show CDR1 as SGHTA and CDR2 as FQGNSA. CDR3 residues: CASSLSGLRTDTQYF. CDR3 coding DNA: TGTGCCAGCAGCCTATCCGGTCTCCGCACAGATACGCAGTATTTT.

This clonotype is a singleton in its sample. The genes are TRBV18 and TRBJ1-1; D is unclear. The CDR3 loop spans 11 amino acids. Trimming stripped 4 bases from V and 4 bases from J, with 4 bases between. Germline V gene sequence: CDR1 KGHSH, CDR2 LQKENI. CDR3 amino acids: CASSQVTEAFF. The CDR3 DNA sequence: TGTGCCAGCTCACAGGTCACTGAAGCTTTCTTT. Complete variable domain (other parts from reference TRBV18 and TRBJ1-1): NAGVMQNPRHLVRRRGQEARLRCSPMKGHSHVYWYRQLPEEGLKFMVYLQKENIIDESGMPKERFSAEFPKEGPSILRIQQVVRGDSAAYFCASSQVTEAFFGQGTRLTVV.

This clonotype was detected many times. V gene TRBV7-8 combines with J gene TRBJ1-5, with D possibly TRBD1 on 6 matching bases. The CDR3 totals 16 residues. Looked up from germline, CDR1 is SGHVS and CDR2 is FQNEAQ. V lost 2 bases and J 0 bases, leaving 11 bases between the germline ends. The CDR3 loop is CASSLRTVYSNQPQHF. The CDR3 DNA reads TGTGCCAGCAGCTTACGGACAGTTTATAGCAATCAGCCCCAGCATTTT.

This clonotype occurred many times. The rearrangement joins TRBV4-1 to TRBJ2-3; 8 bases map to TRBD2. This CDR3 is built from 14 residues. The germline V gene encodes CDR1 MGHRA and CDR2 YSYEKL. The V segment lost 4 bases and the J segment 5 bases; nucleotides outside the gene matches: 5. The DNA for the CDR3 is TGCGCCAGCAGCCGTTTAGCGGGATTAGATACGCAGTATTTT. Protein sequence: CASSRLAGLDTQYF.

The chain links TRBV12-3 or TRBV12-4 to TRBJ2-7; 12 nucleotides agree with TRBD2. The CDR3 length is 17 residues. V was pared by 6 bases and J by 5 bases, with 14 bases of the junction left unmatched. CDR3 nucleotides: TGTGCCAGCAGCCGATGGACTAGCGGGACTGGGGGCGACGAGCAGTACTTC. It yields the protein CASSRWTSGTGGDEQYF.

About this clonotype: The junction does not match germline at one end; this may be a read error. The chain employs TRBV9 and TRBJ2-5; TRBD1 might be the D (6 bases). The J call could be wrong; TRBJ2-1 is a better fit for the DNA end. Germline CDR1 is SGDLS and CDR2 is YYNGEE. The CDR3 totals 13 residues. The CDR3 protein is CASNVEQGNEQFF. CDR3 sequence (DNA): TGTGCCAGCAACGTAGAGCAGGGGAATGAGCAGTTCTTC.

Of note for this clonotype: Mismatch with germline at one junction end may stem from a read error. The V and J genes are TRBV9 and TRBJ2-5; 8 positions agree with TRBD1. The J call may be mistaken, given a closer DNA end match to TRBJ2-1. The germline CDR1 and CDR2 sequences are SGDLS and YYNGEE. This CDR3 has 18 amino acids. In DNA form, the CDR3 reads TGCGCCAGCAGCGTAGCTACGGGGGCTGGGACAGGTAACAATGAGCAGTTCTTC. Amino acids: CASSVATGAGTGNNEQFF.

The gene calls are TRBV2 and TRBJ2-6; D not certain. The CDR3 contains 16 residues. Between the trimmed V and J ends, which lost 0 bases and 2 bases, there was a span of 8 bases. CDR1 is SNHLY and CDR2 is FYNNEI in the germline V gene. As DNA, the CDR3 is TGTGCCAGCAGTGAAGCGCGGAAGACTGGGGCCAACGTCCTGACTTTC. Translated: CASSEARKTGANVLTF.

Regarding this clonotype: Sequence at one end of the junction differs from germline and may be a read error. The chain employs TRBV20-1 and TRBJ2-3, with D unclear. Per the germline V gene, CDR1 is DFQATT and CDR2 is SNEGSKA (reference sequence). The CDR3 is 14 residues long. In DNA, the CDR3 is TGCAGTGCTAAGGACCCGGCCGGTGGAGATACGCGGTATTTT. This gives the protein CSAKDPAGGDTRYF.